Sequencing of this TCR beta chain was carried out in a study of Graves' ophthalmopathy and Graves' hyperthyroidism. This clonotype was observed at least ten times. Diagnoses were established from clinical symptoms, serum thyroxine, TRAb, thyroid ultrasound and orbital computed tomography. This CDR3 spans 13 amino acids. CDR1 is SGHTA, CDR2 FQGTGA, per germline. Deletions cut 2 bases from V and 5 bases from J, with 10 bases between. The TCR beta CDR3 regions underwent amplification from RNA transcripts. The first round was an RT-PCR with HTBI primers, and the second round was a multiplex PCR. One entry per CDR3 protein results from TCRdb running MiXCR on the multiplex PCR reads. The sample has about 590,000 distinct CDR3 sequences, about 35% seen once.

The sequence was collected from an adult man with Graves' hyperthyroidism. Sequenced input: peripheral blood or thyroid tissue (not recorded which). This sequence joins TRBV7-3 and TRBJ2-7, with D perhaps TRBD2 (6 bases). The CDR3 is CASSLGGSHEQYF. The CDR3 region has the DNA TGTGCCAGCAGCTTAGGAGGGTCCCACGAGCAGTACTTC.